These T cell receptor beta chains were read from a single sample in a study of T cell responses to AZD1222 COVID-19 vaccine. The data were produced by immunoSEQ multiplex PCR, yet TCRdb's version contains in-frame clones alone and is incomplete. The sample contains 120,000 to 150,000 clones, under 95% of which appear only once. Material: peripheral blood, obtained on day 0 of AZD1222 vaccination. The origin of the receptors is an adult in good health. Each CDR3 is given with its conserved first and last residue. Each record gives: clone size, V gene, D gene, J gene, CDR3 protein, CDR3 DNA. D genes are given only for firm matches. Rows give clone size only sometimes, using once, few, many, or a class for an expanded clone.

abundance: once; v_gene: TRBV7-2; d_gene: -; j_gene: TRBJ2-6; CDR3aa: CASSLGQAGANVLTF; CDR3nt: TGTGCCAGCAGCTTAGGACAGGCTGGGGCCAACGTCCTGACTTTC
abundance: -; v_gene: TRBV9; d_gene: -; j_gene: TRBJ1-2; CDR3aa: CASSSRTRNGNGYTF; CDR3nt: TGTGCCAGCAGCTCAAGGACCCGAAACGGTAATGGCTACACCTTC
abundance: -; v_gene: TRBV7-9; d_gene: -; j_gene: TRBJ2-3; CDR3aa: CASTDRLDTQYF; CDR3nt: TGTGCCAGCACCGATCGACTCGATACGCAGTATTTT
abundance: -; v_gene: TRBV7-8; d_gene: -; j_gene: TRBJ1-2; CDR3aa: CASSLEASSWDNYGYTF; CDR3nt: TGTGCCAGCAGCTTAGAGGCCAGCTCATGGGATAACTATGGCTACACCTTC
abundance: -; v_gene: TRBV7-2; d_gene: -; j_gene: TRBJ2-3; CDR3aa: CASSTLRGEPWGQYF; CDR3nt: TGTGCCAGCAGCACCCTGCGGGGAGAACCGTGGGGGCAGTATTTT
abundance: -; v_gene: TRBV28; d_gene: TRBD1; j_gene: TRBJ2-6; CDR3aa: CASSTEGQGSSGANVLTF; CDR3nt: TGTGCCAGCAGTACCGAGGGACAGGGTAGTTCAGGGGCCAACGTCCTGACTTTC
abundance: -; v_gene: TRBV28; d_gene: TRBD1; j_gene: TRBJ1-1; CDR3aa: CASSSPGQGDTEAFF; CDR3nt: TGTGCCAGCAGTTCGCCGGGACAGGGGGACACTGAAGCTTTCTTT
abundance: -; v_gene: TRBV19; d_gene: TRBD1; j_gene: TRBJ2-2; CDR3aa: CASSRGQGAIYTGELFF; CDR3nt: TGTGCCAGTAGTAGGGGACAGGGGGCGATCTACACCGGGGAGCTGTTTTTT
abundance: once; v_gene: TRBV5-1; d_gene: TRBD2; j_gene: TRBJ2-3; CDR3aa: CASSSHLAGGRDTQYF; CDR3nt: TGCGCCAGCAGCTCCCACCTAGCGGGAGGCCGGGATACGCAGTATTTT
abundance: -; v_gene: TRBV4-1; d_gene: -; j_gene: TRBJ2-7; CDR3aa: CASSQVASGSQKTYF; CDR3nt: -
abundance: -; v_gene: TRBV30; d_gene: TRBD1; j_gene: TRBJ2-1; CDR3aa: CAWSVKGGRNNEQFF; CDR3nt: TGTGCCTGGAGTGTAAAAGGGGGCCGAAACAATGAGCAGTTCTTC
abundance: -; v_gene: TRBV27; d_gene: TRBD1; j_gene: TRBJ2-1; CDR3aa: CASRLTGSSYNEQFF; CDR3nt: TGTGCCAGCAGGTTGACAGGGTCCTCCTACAATGAGCAGTTCTTC
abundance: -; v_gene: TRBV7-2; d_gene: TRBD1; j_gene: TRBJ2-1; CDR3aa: CASSLVGQGYSYNEQFF; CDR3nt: TGTGCCAGCAGCTTAGTGGGACAGGGCTACTCCTACAATGAGCAGTTCTTC
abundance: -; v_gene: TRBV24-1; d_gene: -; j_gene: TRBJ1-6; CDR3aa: CATSDGNSPLHF; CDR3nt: TGTGCCACCAGTGACGGAAATTCACCCCTCCACTTT
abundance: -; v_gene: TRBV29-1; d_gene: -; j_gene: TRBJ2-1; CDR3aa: CSAIGAVLDIGDEQFF; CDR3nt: TGCAGCGCTATAGGGGCGGTTCTGGACATCGGGGATGAGCAGTTCTTC
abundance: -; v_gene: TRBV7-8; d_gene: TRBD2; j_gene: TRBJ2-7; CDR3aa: CASSLAGGAYEQYF; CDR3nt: TGTGCCAGCAGCTTGGCGGGGGGGGCCTACGAGCAGTACTTC
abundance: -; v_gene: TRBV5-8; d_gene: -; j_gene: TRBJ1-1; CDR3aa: CASSLGQVNTEAFF; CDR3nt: TGTGCCAGCAGCTTGGGACAGGTCAACACTGAAGCTTTCTTT
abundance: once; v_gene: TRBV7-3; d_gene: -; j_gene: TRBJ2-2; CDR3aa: CASSLTGGTARTGELFF; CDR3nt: TGTGCCAGCAGCTTAACAGGAGGGACAGCCCGCACCGGGGAGCTGTTTTTT
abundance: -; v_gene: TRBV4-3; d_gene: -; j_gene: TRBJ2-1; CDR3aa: CASSQDLGGAIYNEQFF; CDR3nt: TGCGCCAGCAGCCAAGATCTTGGGGGGGCTATTTACAATGAGCAGTTCTTC
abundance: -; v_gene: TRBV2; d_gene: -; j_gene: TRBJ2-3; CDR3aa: CASSPTTDTQYF; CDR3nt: TGTGCCAGCAGTCCCACCACAGATACGCAGTATTTT
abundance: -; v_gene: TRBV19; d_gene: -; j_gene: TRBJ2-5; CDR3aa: CASSVGGAALVSRETQYF; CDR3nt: TGTGCCAGTAGTGTCGGGGGCGCTGCCCTCGTGTCTCGAGAGACCCAGTACTTC
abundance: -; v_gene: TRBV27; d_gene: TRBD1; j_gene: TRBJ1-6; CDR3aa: CASKTSRTGGSPLHF; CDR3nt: TGTGCCAGCAAAACCTCGCGGACAGGGGGTTCACCCCTCCACTTT
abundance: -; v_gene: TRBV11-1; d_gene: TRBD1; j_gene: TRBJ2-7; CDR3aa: CASSHGTEYEQYF; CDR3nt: TGTGCCAGCAGCCACGGGACAGAGTACGAGCAGTACTTC